These 19 T cell receptor beta chains came from one sample sequenced in a study of identifying expanded T cells in peripheral blood. Only in-frame clones appear in the TCRdb table, and some are missing; sequencing was by immunoSEQ multiplex PCR. The table includes approximately 100,000 clones, around 88% detected once. The sample taken for sequencing was blood. The receptors shown here come from a person aged 18-70 years in good health.

The rearrangement links TRBV7-2 to TRBJ2-3; 12 positions agree with TRBD2. CDR3 size: 16 residues. Germline V gives CDR1 SGHTA, CDR2 FQGNSA. V shed 3 bases, J shed 5 bases, and the junction held 6 bases outside the gene matches. For the CDR3, the DNA is TGTGCCAGCAGCTTCACTAGCGGGGGGTGGGGAGATACGCAGTATTTT. This codes for CASSFTSGGWGDTQYF.

The chain links TRBV15 to TRBJ1-5; D call uncertain. There are 17 residues in the CDR3. The germline V and J ends were trimmed by 0 bases and 0 bases, with 12 bases remaining between them. The V gene's germline CDR1 is LNHNV and CDR2 YYDKDF (reference sequence). In nucleotides, the CDR3 is TGTGCCACCAGCAGAGAGGCGGCAGGCTATAGCAATCAGCCCCAGCATTTT. Translation: CATSREAAGYSNQPQHF.

This sequence joins TRBV6-5 and TRBJ2-7, with no clear D. Germline loops: CDR1 MNHEY, CDR2 SVGAGI. The CDR3 consists of 13 residues. Trimming took off 6 bases at V and 2 bases at J, with 11 bases between the two ends. CDR3 DNA sequence: TGTGCCAGCAGCCAATCGGAGACCTACGAGCAGTACTTC. It translates to CASSQSETYEQYF.

The count of this clone is one. This chain uses TRBV6-1 with TRBJ2-4, with D possibly called TRBD1 or TRBD2 (5 bases each). Trimming cost V 1 base and J 9 bases, with 19 bases left between them. Germline V lookup: CDR1 MNHNS, CDR2 SASEGT. The CDR3 covers 16 residues. The CDR3, as DNA: TGTGCCAGCAGTGAAGAAGGGGATTTCGGTGCGGGCATTCAGTACTTC. It codes for CASSEEGDFGAGIQYF.

This clone was recorded only once. V usage is TRBV7-2 and J usage is TRBJ2-7; 7 bases are shared with TRBD2. This CDR3 is built from 14 residues. V lost 2 bases, J lost 2 bases, and 3 bases stayed unmatched. CDR1 and CDR2 (germline): SGHTA, FQGNSA. Here the CDR3 DNA reads TGTGCCAGCAGCTTATGGCGGGGGACCTACGAGCAGTACTTC. Translation: CASSLWRGTYEQYF.

The gene calls are TRBV5-4 and TRBJ2-1; TRBD1 matches 9 bases. The trim removed 4 bases at V and 8 bases at J, leaving 7 bases unmatched. The CDR3 totals 14 residues. Germline V gene lookup returns CDR1 SGHNT and CDR2 YYREEE (reference sequence). The CDR3 loop is CASSGTGIIDEQFF. The CDR3 DNA sequence: TGTGCCAGCAGCGGGACAGGGATAATTGATGAGCAGTTCTTC.

The chain combines TRBV29-1 with TRBJ1-1; tentatively, D is TRBD1 (6 bases). The germline V gene encodes CDR1 SQVTM and CDR2 ANQGSEA. The CDR3 runs 15 residues. Trimming left V 4 bases short and J 7 bases short, with 22 bases between. The CDR3 region has the DNA TGCAGCGTTGGAGACGTCGGGGGCGCGACGGGTGAAGCTTTCTTT. Protein: CSVGDVGGATGEAFF.

The chain employs TRBV5-1 and TRBJ2-1; 11 bases line up with TRBD1. The CDR3 extends over 16 amino acids. The germline V gene has CDR1 SGHRS and CDR2 YFSETQ. With V trimmed by 4 bases and J by 10 bases, 13 bases remained unmatched. CDR3 in amino acids: CASSPGQGGTPREQFF. For the CDR3, the DNA is TGCGCCAGCAGCCCGGGACAGGGGGGAACCCCTAGGGAGCAGTTCTTC.

The rearrangement joins TRBV6-5 to TRBJ2-7; maybe TRBD1 (6 bases). The CDR3 sequence is 15 residues long. The ends were cut back, 0 bases at V and 4 bases at J, with 13 bases in the middle. In germline, CDR1 is MNHEY, CDR2 SVGAGI. This CDR3 is CASSYSSQQGYEQYF. The CDR3 nucleotides read TGTGCCAGCAGTTACTCGAGTCAGCAGGGGTACGAGCAGTACTTC.

This chain joins TRBV2 and TRBJ2-5; no reliable D call. Germline loops: CDR1 SNHLY, CDR2 FYNNEI. The V end was cut by 7 bases, the J end by 5 bases, with 14 bases between. CDR3 length: 13 amino acids. CDR3 region: CASKDLPTETQYF. Written as DNA, the CDR3 is TGTGCCAGCAAGGACCTCCCGACCGAGACCCAGTACTTC.

The CDR3 here is CASSLGSRNTEAFF. DNA for the CDR3: TGTGCCAGCAGCTTGGGTTCGCGGAACACTGAAGCTTTCTTT. The chain joins TRBV11-3 to TRBJ1-1; D is ambiguous. CDR3 length equals 14 residues. With 3 bases removed from V and 1 base from J, the gap between germline ends came to 9 bases. Germline CDR1 SGHNT, CDR2 YENEEA. Based on the CDR3 plus reference TRBV11-3 and TRBJ1-1, the full variable domain is EAGVVQSPRYKIIEKKQPVAFWCNPISGHNTLYWYLQNLGQGPELLIRYENEEAVDDSQLPKDRFSAERLKGVDSTLKIQPAELGDSAVYLCASSLGSRNTEAFFGQGTRLTVV.

The rearrangement uses TRBV25-1 and TRBJ2-7, with 10 bases matching TRBD2. CDR3 length equals 15 residues. The germline V gene has CDR1 MGHDK and CDR2 SYGVNS. J was trimmed by 5 bases and V by 2 bases; bases with no gene match: 6. The CDR3 sequence: CASSEPSGGIHEQYF. CDR3 nucleotides: TGTGCCAGCAGTGAACCTAGCGGGGGTATACACGAGCAGTACTTC.

V usage is TRBV13 and J usage is TRBJ2-5; weak D call: TRBD1 (6 bases). Gene TRBJ2-7 matches the end of the DNA better, so the J call may be wrong. Germline CDR1 and CDR2: PRHDT and FYEKMQ (reference sequence). This CDR3 contains 13 residues. The DNA for the CDR3 is TGTGCCAGCAGACACAGGGATACCTACGAGCAGTACTTC. Residues: CASRHRDTYEQYF.

J is TRBJ2-1 and V is TRBV7-2; D remains ambiguous. Germline assignment: CDR1 SGHTA and CDR2 FQGNSA. The V end lost 5 bases, the J end lost 0 bases, and 11 bases lay between the germline ends. The CDR3 totals 15 residues. The CDR3 nucleotides are TGTGCCAGCAGCCTAGACGAGAGCTCCTACAATGAGCAGTTCTTC. Protein product: CASSLDESSYNEQFF.

The rearrangement links TRBV27 to TRBJ1-5; no clear D gene. CDR1 is MNHEY and CDR2 is SMNVEV in the germline V gene (reference sequence). Deletions cut 5 bases from V and 3 bases from J, with 11 bases between. The CDR3 totals 14 residues. CDR3 loop: CASSSFKDNQPQHF. As DNA, the CDR3 is TGTGCCAGCAGTAGCTTTAAAGACAATCAGCCCCAGCATTTT.

The chain employs TRBV7-2 and TRBJ1-5; D may be TRBD1 (6 bases). The V and J ends lost 1 base and 9 bases respectively, with 19 bases between them. Germline CDR1 SGHTA, CDR2 FQGNSA. There are 16 residues in the CDR3. CDR3 sequence reads: CASSLDVRGTHVPQHF. As DNA, the CDR3 is TGTGCCAGCAGCTTAGATGTTCGGGGGACACACGTGCCCCAGCATTTT.

The V call is TRBV13, the J call TRBJ2-1; 10 nucleotides align to TRBD2. The CDR3 sequence is 20 residues long. In germline, CDR1 is PRHDT, CDR2 FYEKMQ (reference sequence). V was pared by 0 bases and J by 0 bases, with 11 bases of the junction left unmatched. In DNA, the CDR3 is TGTGCCAGCAGCTTAGGGCCTAGCGGGGGTTTACCCAGCTCCTACAATGAGCAGTTCTTC. Encoded protein: CASSLGPSGGLPSSYNEQFF.

The rearrangement uses TRBV10-3 and TRBJ1-2, with no clear D. V lost 2 bases and J 4 bases, leaving 14 bases between the germline ends. Germline V gives CDR1 ENHRY, CDR2 SYGVKD. The CDR3 length is 15 residues. The chain's CDR3 is CAISEGRNKIYGYTF. CDR3 nucleotide sequence: TGTGCCATCAGTGAGGGTAGGAATAAAATCTATGGCTACACCTTC.

This clone has only one observation. The V gene is TRBV6-5, the J gene TRBJ2-3; tentatively, D is TRBD1 (6 bases). The CDR3 totals 15 residues. From germline, CDR1 is MNHEY and CDR2 SVGAGI. Trimming removed 6 bases at V and 4 bases at J, with 17 bases between. CDR3 in amino acids: CASRNEGQGADTQYF. For the CDR3, the DNA is TGTGCCAGCAGAAACGAGGGACAAGGGGCAGATACGCAGTATTTT.